Listed here is a single T cell receptor beta chain. Sequencing was performed with immunoSEQ multiplex PCR; in TCRdb, only in-frame clones are kept and a portion is missing. Of roughly 200,000 clones listed, about 85% are singletons. This record belongs to a study of blood T cell repertoires in COVID-19. Study context: PBMCs, B-cell-depleted T cells, or T cells were the source of the cDNA or gDNA that made up the material.

The participants were between roughly 18 and 89 years old and came from some 23 US areas. Participant-reported clinical history was the basis for cohort assignment. The TCR was taken from a man aged 40-49 years who had recovered from COVID-19. The specimen was PBMCs or T cells enriched from blood (not recorded which).

This CDR3 reads CASSGTGAVYGYTF. The CDR3 region has the DNA TGTGCCAGTAGTGGGACAGGGGCCGTCTATGGCTACACCTTC. This chain connects TRBV19 to TRBJ1-2; 10 nucleotides align to TRBD1. The CDR3 consists of 14 residues. The J segment lost 4 bases and the V segment lost 5 bases, leaving 4 bases of the junction unmatched. The V gene's germline CDR1 is LNHDA and CDR2 SQIVND (reference sequence). Using reference TRBV19 and TRBJ1-2 for the parts outside the CDR3, the full variable domain is DGGITQSPKYLFRKEGQNVTLSCEQNLNHDAMYWYRQDPGQGLRLIYYSQIVNDFQKGDIAEGYSVSREKKESFPLTVTSAQKNPTAFYLCASSGTGAVYGYTFGSGTRLTVV.